The T cell receptor beta chain described here comes from a study of T cells after yellow fever vaccination. Study outcomes and limitations: Within FACS-sorted repertoires, abundant clonotypes contaminating from the bulk population could be present.

The CDR3 covers 13 residues. Trimming cost V 0 bases and J 7 bases, with 9 bases left between them. Germline values: CDR1 MNHEY, CDR2 SVGAGI. Using its own MiXCR run on the 5' RACE reads, TCRdb lists one record per CDR3 protein. The sample lists 100,000 to 150,000 distinct CDR3 sequences, more than 7.5% occurring once. In regard to this clonotype: Its specificity is unknown.

This sequence joins TRBV6-5 and TRBJ1-2; D call uncertain. The specimen comprised CD8+ T cells sorted from PBMCs, sampled on the day of the yellow fever booster vaccination. The TCR was taken from a man aged 18 to 35 who received the YFV17D yellow fever vaccine. CDR3 bases: TGTGCCAGCAGTTACTCCGGGTTTTCTGGCTACACCTTC. This sequence encodes CASSYSGFSGYTF.